This T cell receptor (beta chain) was identified during a study of shared clonotypes between healthy human individuals (dated by TCRdb to the early 2020s). As for the study more broadly: A few men and two women, aged 18 to 49 years, made up the cohort. For each donor, three plates each were used for CD4 naive and CD4 memory, two plates were used for CD8 naive, and one plate was used for CD8 memory. To estimate repertoire size and how much clonotypes are shared between individuals, the study performed deep sequencing of blood TCR repertoires from roughly five healthy adults. To increase sequencing depth and limit assay-specific biases, TCR repertoire library preparation and sequencing were carried out by different laboratories using diverse techniques. Leukapheresis yielded between about 0.94 and 8.9 billion PBMCs per donor.

Beyond this particular receptor, the publication reports: Incomplete sequencing was indicated by rarefaction of sorted-subset datasets, despite the large sequencing depth. Naive subsets generally had larger estimated clonotype richness than memory subsets. Compared with non-shared clonotypes, the clonotypes found in all four sorted-subset donors had higher generation probabilities. Sharing across several donors was observed for roughly 5% of naive CD4, under 4% of naive CD8, 2% to 2.5% of memory CD4, and roughly 0.43% of memory CD8 clonotypes. Pairwise subsampling led to the expectation that sequencing depth would affect the degree of clonotype sharing among donors. Because the study included only a small number of donors, the genetic and exposure-history diversity represented was limited. Sampling was limited to blood, and TCR repertoires in tissue likely differ from TCR repertoires in blood.

Using the deep immunoSEQ assay, TCR CDR3 regions were amplified from genomic DNA by multiplex PCR. Extracted genomic DNA from each cell subset was distributed evenly across all wells of several immunoSEQ 96-well plates, and each plate was treated as a replicate. Each replicate PCR for sorted subsets received about 220 ng genomic DNA, equal to about 30,000 T cell genomes. The purified libraries were quantified using a Qubit 3.0 fluorometer, sized with a Bioanalyzer 2100, and then quantified again using the KAPA Library Quantification kit. Each immunoSEQ 96-well plate was sequenced on its own single-read 150-cycle Illumina NextSeq 550 flow cell. For the original study's pipeline: Because the immunoSEQ output held only junctional sequences and lacked quality scores, the filtering could not match the filtering applied to full-length reads. Sequences were annotated with PyIR, a Python wrapper for IgBLAST v1.9, and V/J genes and CDR3 were assigned using IMGT germline references. Any read was removed if the V/J assignment was weak (E-value above 1e-6), the CDR3 was missing, or the read contained stop codons, out-of-frame junctions, or ambiguous translated residues. V3J clonotypes were defined as sequences sharing the same inferred V gene, J gene, and CDR3 amino acid sequence. Percentage overlap between repertoires was computed as shared unique clonotypes divided by the size of the smaller repertoire. Richness of each repertoire was evaluated using RTK rarefaction, the Chao1 estimator, and Recon v2.1 estimates of unobserved clonotypes. Generation probabilities for all TCRbeta clonotypes obtained by the gDNA method from a few donors were computed using OLGA. TCRdb took this table from immuneACCESS and kept in-frame rearrangements with V and J called. Such tables lack part of the clones; where checked against another copy, unresolved V genes explain under half of the gap, and the rest is unexplained. D and trimming were read from the DNA, whereas the V and J calls and clone size are those reported in that table. The sample has about 1 million clones on record, under 80% of them singletons. 1.4% of the sample rests with the top ten.

Of note for this clone: The clone's antigen remains unknown. No quality values exist for individual bases; no much larger clone is one base distant.

Donors were healthy HIV-negative adults with no recently reported acute infections or vaccinations. Only Caucasian adults living in Nashville, Tennessee, USA were represented among the donors. CD4+ T cells were enriched through magnetic negative selection, after which naive cells were positively selected on CD45RA and the remaining negative fraction served as the memory subset. Blood was collected by leukapheresis, and PBMCs were isolated by Ficoll-Histopaque density gradient centrifugation and then cryopreserved in liquid nitrogen vapor phase. Analytical flow cytometry was used to check the purity and quantity of each magnetically sorted T cell population. Each sorted fraction had its genomic DNA isolated and then quantified by UV absorbance on a Nanodrop 2000c. This TCR came from a man younger than 30 in good health. The sequencing sample was made of memory CD4+ T cells sorted from blood. The label giving this sample's cell subset or site can be read as: CD45RA-negative fraction.

The DNA sequence is as follows: TGTGCCAGTAGCACTAGCGGGGGAGATACGCAGTATTTT. It translates as CASSTSGGDTQYF. The chain is made from TRBV19 and TRBJ2-3, with 11 middle bases fitting TRBD2. The CDR3, cysteine through phenylalanine, is 13 amino acids long. Left in the record is the CDR3 DNA by itself, 39 bases read in frame from the first base. After removal of 6 bases from V and 5 bases from J, the junction retains 1 base not matched to a gene. The germline V gene (reference sequence) gives CDR1 as LNHDA and CDR2 as SQIVND.